The clone carrying this T cell receptor beta chain was picked up a small number of times. Assay used: immunoSEQ multiplex PCR; TCRdb lists only in-frame clones, some missing. This sample has hundreds of thousands of clones, with around 88% found just once. CDR1 is LGHDT and CDR2 is YNNKEL in the germline V gene (reference sequence). V dropped 6 bases and J dropped 10 bases, with 22 bases sitting between them. The CDR3 consists of 16 residues. This sample is part of a study of blood T cell repertoires in COVID-19. Turning to the study itself: T cells, B-cell-depleted T cells, or PBMCs provided the cDNA or gDNA that served as material.

This clonotype was sampled from a woman between 50 and 59 years old with COVID-19, enrolled during active disease. The V call is TRBV3-1 (or the pseudogene TRBV3-2), the J call TRBJ1-6; a possible D gene is TRBD1 (6 bases). The sequenced material came from peripheral blood. The chain's CDR3 is CASSSLSSGRGSPLHF. The CDR3 DNA reads as TGTGCCAGCAGTTCCCTCTCATCCGGCAGGGGCTCACCCCTCCACTTT.